Listed below are T cell receptor beta chains from one sample, sequenced in a study of tumor-infiltrating lymphocytes in oesophageal squamous cell carcinoma. TCRdb reprocessed the PCR reads via MiXCR and lists one record per CDR3 protein. There are about 14,000 distinct CDR3 sequences in the sample; around 53% occur only once, and around an eighth lies in the top ten. Sequencing input: blood. The receptors derive from a female donor with esophageal squamous cell carcinoma. Each CDR3 is given with its conserved first and last residue. The D gene is left open where the match is weak. The size field is filled for only some rows; it gives once, few, many or a size class.

V gene,clone size,D gene,J gene,CDR3 length,CDR3 protein,CDR3 DNA
TRBV7-3,few,.,TRBJ2-5,15,CASSLRETPYNEQYF,TGTGCCAGCAGCTTAAGGGAGACCCCCTACAATGAGCAGTACTTC
TRBV7-8,.,TRBD2,TRBJ2-7,16,CASSLVLAGEWYEQYF,TGTGCCAGCAGCTTGGTTCTAGCGGGAGAGTGGTACGAGCAGTACTTC
TRBV7-6,.,.,TRBJ2-7,14,CASRKPGVDYEQYF,TGTGCCAGCAGAAAGCCAGGAGTAGACTACGAGCAGTACTTC
TRBV5-4,many,.,TRBJ2-7,14,CASSSANSWNEQYF,TGTGCCAGCAGCTCCGCGAACAGTTGGAACGAGCAGTACTTC
TRBV7-4,.,TRBD2,TRBJ2-3,15,CASSFGLAPTDTQYF,TGTGCCAGCAGCTTCGGACTAGCTCCCACAGATACGCAGTATTTT
TRBV10-3,.,.,TRBJ2-3,13,CAIDTGQSDTQYF,TGTGCCATCGACACCGGACAAAGCGATACGCAGTATTTT
TRBV6-1,.,TRBD2,TRBJ2-3,16,CASSPRSGDGTDTQYF,TGTGCCAGCAGCCCCAGGAGCGGGGATGGCACAGATACGCAGTATTTT
TRBV5-8,medium-sized,.,TRBJ2-1,14,CASSFRDTYNEQFF,TGTGCCAGCAGCTTCCGGGACACTTACAATGAGCAGTTCTTC
TRBV11-2,.,.,TRBJ1-1,14,CASSKGQQNTEAFF,TGTGCCAGCAGCAAAGGACAACAGAACACTGAAGCTTTCTTT
TRBV15,many,TRBD2,TRBJ2-1,13,CATSKASGDEQFF,TGTGCCACCAGCAAAGCTAGCGGGGATGAGCAGTTCTTC
TRBV10-3,.,.,TRBJ1-2,16,CAITRGAGSPNYGYTF,TGTGCCATCACCCGCGGAGCAGGGAGTCCTAACTATGGCTACACCTTC
TRBV12-3/TRBV12-4,many,TRBD1,TRBJ2-7,14,CASSSSTGDYEQYF,TGTGCCAGCAGTTCCTCGACAGGGGACTACGAGCAGTACTTC
TRBV7-2,.,TRBD1,TRBJ2-7,12,CASSFGTAEQYF,TGTGCCAGCAGCTTCGGGACAGCCGAGCAGTACTTC
TRBV24-1,many,.,TRBJ2-6,16,CATSDLRGSGANVLTF,TGTGCCACCAGTGATTTGAGGGGTTCTGGGGCCAACGTCCTGACTTTC
TRBV11-2,.,TRBD2,TRBJ2-3,15,CASSSLAASTDTQYF,TGTGCCAGCAGCTCGCTAGCGGCTAGCACAGATACGCAGTATTTT
TRBV6-6,few,.,TRBJ2-3,11,CASSITDTQYF,TGTGCCAGCAGTATCACAGATACGCAGTATTTT
TRBV5-4,medium-sized,.,TRBJ2-3,15,CASSLRVRSTDTQYF,TGTGCCAGCAGCCTACGAGTCCGGAGCACAGATACGCAGTATTTT
TRBV5-1,medium-sized,TRBD2,TRBJ2-5,17,CASSLGVTSGGQETQYF,TGCGCCAGCAGCTTGGGCGTGACTAGCGGGGGGCAAGAGACCCAGTACTTC
TRBV7-2,medium-sized,TRBD2,TRBJ2-7,16,CASSFLSGRTVNEQYF,TGTGCCAGCAGCTTCCTGAGCGGGAGAACGGTCAATGAGCAGTACTTC
TRBV7-8,.,.,TRBJ2-2,15,CASKGVWGVTGELFF,TGTGCCAGCAAGGGTGTCTGGGGGGTCACCGGGGAGCTGTTTTTT
TRBV12-3/TRBV12-4,medium-sized,TRBD2,TRBJ2-3,14,CASSRLAGADTQYF,TGTGCCAGCAGCAGACTAGCCGGGGCAGATACGCAGTATTTT
TRBV28,once,TRBD2,TRBJ2-5,15,CASSLGLADQETQYF,TGTGCCAGCAGTTTAGGACTAGCGGACCAAGAGACCCAGTACTTC
TRBV7-8,medium-sized,.,TRBJ1-5,14,CASSLAPHNQPQHF,TGTGCCAGCAGCTTAGCGCCACATAACCAGCCCCAGCATTTT
TRBV28,medium-sized,TRBD2,TRBJ2-3,18,CATGGLAGGWKSTDTQYF,TGTGCCACCGGTGGCCTAGCGGGAGGGTGGAAGAGCACAGATACGCAGTATTTT
TRBV28,.,TRBD1,TRBJ2-7,14,CASRVGDRGHEQYF,TGTGCCAGCAGAGTAGGGGACAGGGGCCACGAGCAGTACTTC
TRBV24-1,once,TRBD2,TRBJ2-1,19,CATSDPGLAGGSSYNEQFF,TGTGCCACCAGTGACCCGGGACTAGCGGGAGGGAGCTCCTACAATGAGCAGTTCTTC
TRBV7-2,few,.,TRBJ2-5,13,CASSGYREETQYF,TGTGCCAGCAGCGGGTACAGGGAAGAGACCCAGTACTTC
TRBV7-2,.,TRBD1,TRBJ2-1,20,CASSSTTPGQAIFTYNEQFF,TGTGCCAGCAGCTCCACCACTCCCGGACAGGCAATCTTCACATACAATGAGCAGTTCTTC
TRBV11-3,medium-sized,TRBD2,TRBJ2-3,15,CASSFNSGNTDTQYF,TGTGCCAGCAGCTTCAATAGCGGGAACACAGATACGCAGTATTTT
TRBV19,many,.,TRBJ2-5,14,CASSPRQVQETQYF,TGTGCCAGTAGTCCCCGACAGGTTCAAGAGACCCAGTACTTC
TRBV6-1,many,.,TRBJ1-1,13,CASSEAQGSEAFF,TGTGCCAGCAGTGAAGCACAGGGTTCTGAAGCTTTCTTT
TRBV7-9,few,.,TRBJ1-2,13,CASSFAGEYGYTF,TGTGCCAGCAGCTTCGCAGGGGAGTATGGCTACACCTTC
TRBV24-1,medium-sized,TRBD2,TRBJ2-4,15,CATSDSGGGAVIQYF,TGTGCCACCAGTGATTCGGGAGGGGGGGCGGTCATTCAGTACTTC
TRBV11-1,.,.,TRBJ2-1,12,CASSLPDNEQFF,TGTGCCAGCAGCTTACCCGACAATGAGCAGTTCTTC
TRBV4-1,many,.,TRBJ2-4,15,CASSQASVAKNIQYF,TGCGCCAGCAGCCAAGCCAGCGTAGCCAAAAACATTCAGTACTTC
TRBV6-6,.,TRBD1,TRBJ2-7,15,CASSEYGDSSYEQYF,TGTGCCAGCAGTGAATACGGGGACAGCTCCTACGAGCAGTACTTC
TRBV6-4,.,.,TRBJ2-3,14,CASSVQGAADTQYF,TGTGCCAGCAGTGTCCAGGGTGCGGCAGATACGCAGTATTTT
TRBV28,many,.,TRBJ2-1,15,CASRGRSAGEREQFF,TGTGCCAGCAGGGGGCGCTCGGCTGGTGAACGTGAGCAGTTCTTC
TRBV12-3/TRBV12-4,.,TRBD2,TRBJ2-7,15,CASSTTSGSVYEQYF,TGTGCCAGCAGCACGACTAGCGGGAGTGTCTACGAGCAGTACTTC
TRBV6-6,.,.,TRBJ1-2,16,CASSYSRPGAGYGYTF,TGTGCCAGCAGTTACTCGAGGCCGGGGGCAGGCTATGGCTACACCTTC
TRBV12-3/TRBV12-4,few,.,TRBJ2-7,15,CASSKGQLHSYEQYF,TGTGCCAGCAGCAAAGGGCAGCTACACTCATACGAGCAGTACTTC
TRBV28,medium-sized,TRBD2,TRBJ2-3,17,CASSLWASGDGTDTQYF,TGTGCCAGCAGTTTATGGGCTAGCGGGGATGGCACAGATACGCAGTATTTT
TRBV7-8,.,.,TRBJ2-7,14,CASSWGTESYEQYF,TGTGCCAGCAGCTGGGGGACTGAGTCCTACGAGCAGTACTTC
TRBV11-2,.,.,TRBJ2-1,15,CASSDDVGGNHEQFF,TGTGCCAGCAGCGACGACGTCGGAGGGAATCATGAGCAGTTCTTC
TRBV7-9,medium-sized,.,TRBJ1-1,13,CASSLAANTEAFF,TGTGCCAGCAGCTTAGCTGCAAACACTGAAGCTTTCTTT
TRBV7-2,large,.,TRBJ2-3,17,CASSLGLLGDRTDTQYF,TGTGCCAGCAGCTTAGGGTTGTTGGGGGATCGCACAGATACGCAGTATTTT
TRBV7-2,once,TRBD2,TRBJ2-7,19,CASSRLAGGPLSSYNEQYF,TGTGCCAGCAGCCGACTAGCGGGAGGGCCCCTAAGCTCCTACAATGAGCAGTACTTC
TRBV9,.,.,TRBJ2-7,14,CASSVESEAYEQYF,TGTGCCAGCAGCGTAGAATCAGAAGCCTACGAGCAGTACTTC
TRBV11-2,.,.,TRBJ2-4,17,CASSLDLGGLAKNIQYF,TGTGCCAGCAGCTTAGATTTGGGGGGTCTAGCCAAAAACATTCAGTACTTC
TRBV7-9,.,.,TRBJ2-7,15,CASSGEGGSNYEQYF,TGTGCCAGCAGCGGCGAAGGGGGTAGTAACTACGAGCAGTACTTC
TRBV5-8,many,.,TRBJ2-1,14,CASSLGLTLNEQFF,TGTGCCAGCAGCTTGGGACTGACTCTCAATGAGCAGTTCTTC
TRBV10-3,.,.,TRBJ1-2,13,CATSNEGNYGYTF,TGTGCCACATCAAACGAAGGTAACTATGGCTACACCTTC
TRBV7-9,.,.,TRBJ1-1,12,CASSLERGEAFF,TGTGCCAGCAGCTTAGAGAGGGGTGAAGCTTTCTTT
TRBV7-4,.,TRBD1,TRBJ2-2,20,CASSSSPVVFGQGAHGELFF,TGTGCCAGCAGCTCTTCCCCTGTAGTGTTTGGACAGGGGGCGCACGGGGAGCTGTTTTTT
TRBV5-6,many,.,TRBJ1-1,15,CASSFGDARGTEAFF,TGTGCCAGCAGCTTTGGGGACGCAAGGGGGACTGAAGCTTTCTTT
TRBV5-1,many,.,TRBJ2-2,17,CASSPTPQGANTGELFF,TGCGCCAGCAGCCCCACCCCCCAGGGAGCGAACACCGGGGAGCTGTTTTTT